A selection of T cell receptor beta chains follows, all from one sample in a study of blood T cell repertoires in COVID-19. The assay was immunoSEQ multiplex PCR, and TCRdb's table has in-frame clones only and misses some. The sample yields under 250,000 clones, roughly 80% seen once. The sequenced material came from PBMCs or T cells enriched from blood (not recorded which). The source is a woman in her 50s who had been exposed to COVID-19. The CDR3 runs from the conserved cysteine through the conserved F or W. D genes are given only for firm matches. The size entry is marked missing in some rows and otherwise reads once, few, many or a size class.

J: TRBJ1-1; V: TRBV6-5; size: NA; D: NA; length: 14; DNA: TGTGCCAGCAGTCGAGGTTATAAGAACACTGAAGCTTTCTTT; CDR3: CASSRGYKNTEAFF
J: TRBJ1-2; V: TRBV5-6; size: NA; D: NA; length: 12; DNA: TGTGCCAGCAGCTTGAACGAACAGGGAGGGGCTTTC; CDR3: CASSLNEQGGAF
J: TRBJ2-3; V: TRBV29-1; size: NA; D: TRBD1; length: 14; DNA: TGCAGCGTTGTAAAACAGGGGTTAACAGATACGCAGTATTTT; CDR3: CSVVKQGLTDTQYF
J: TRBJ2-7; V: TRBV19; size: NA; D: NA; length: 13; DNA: TGTGCCAGTAGTATCTCACTCTCCTACGAGCAGTACTTC; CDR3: CASSISLSYEQYF
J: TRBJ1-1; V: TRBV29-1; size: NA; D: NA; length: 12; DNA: TGCAGCGTGGCAGTTTCAGGGGCTGAAGCTTTCTTT; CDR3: CSVAVSGAEAFF
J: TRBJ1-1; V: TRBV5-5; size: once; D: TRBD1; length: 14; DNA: TGTGCCAGCAGCTGGGGACAGGGGAGCTCTGAAGCTTTCTTT; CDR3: CASSWGQGSSEAFF
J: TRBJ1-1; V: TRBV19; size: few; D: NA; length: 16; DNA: TGTGCCAGTAGTAACCCGGGACATTCCATGAACACTGAAGCTTTCTTT; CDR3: CASSNPGHSMNTEAFF
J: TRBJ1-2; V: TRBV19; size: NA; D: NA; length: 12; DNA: TGTGCCAGTAGTATGTGGGCAATTGGCTACACCTTC; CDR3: CASSMWAIGYTF
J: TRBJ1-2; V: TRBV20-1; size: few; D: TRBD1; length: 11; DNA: TGCAGTGCGGGCGGGACAGGGGGCTACACCTTC; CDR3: CSAGGTGGYTF
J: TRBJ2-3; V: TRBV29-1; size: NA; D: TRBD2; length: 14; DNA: TGCAGCGTCGCCGATGCGGGCGGGGGGGATACGCAGTATTTT; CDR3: CSVADAGGGDTQYF
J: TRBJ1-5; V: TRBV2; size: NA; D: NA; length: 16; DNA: TGTGCCAGCACCGACCAGGGGTTTAGGGGCAATCAGCCCCAGCATTTT; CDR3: CASTDQGFRGNQPQHF
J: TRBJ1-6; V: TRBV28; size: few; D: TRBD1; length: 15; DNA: TGTGCCAGCAGTTTAGGGGGACAGACTTATTCACCCCTCCACTTT; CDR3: CASSLGGQTYSPLHF
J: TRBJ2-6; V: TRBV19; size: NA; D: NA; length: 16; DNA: TGTGCCAGTATCAAGGGTTCGCCGGGAGGGGCCAACGTCCTGACTTTC; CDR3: CASIKGSPGGANVLTF
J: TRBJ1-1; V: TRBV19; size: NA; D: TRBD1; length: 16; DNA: TGTGCCAGTAGTAACATCTATGGGACAGGGAAAGCTGAAGCTTTCTTT; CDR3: CASSNIYGTGKAEAFF
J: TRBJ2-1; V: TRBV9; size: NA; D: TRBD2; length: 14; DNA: TGTGCCAGCAGCGTAAGGGAGGGAGGGAATGAGCAGTTCTTC; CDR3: CASSVREGGNEQFF
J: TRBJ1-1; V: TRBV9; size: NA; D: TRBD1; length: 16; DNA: TGTGCCAGCAGCCCACGGACAGGGTGGGAAGGGACTGAAGCTTTCTTT; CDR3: CASSPRTGWEGTEAFF
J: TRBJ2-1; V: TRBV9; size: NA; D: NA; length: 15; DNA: TGTGCCAGCAGCCTCGACGGGTACCCCTACAATGAGCAGTTCTTC; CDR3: CASSLDGYPYNEQFF
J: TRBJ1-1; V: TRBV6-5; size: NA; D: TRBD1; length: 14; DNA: TGTGCCAGCAGTTACGTTGGGACAGGGTTACTAGCTTTCTTT; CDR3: CASSYVGTGLLAFF
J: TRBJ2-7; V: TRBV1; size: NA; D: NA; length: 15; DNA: TGCACCAGCAGCCAAGTTCCCTGGAGCTCCTACGAGCAGTACTTC; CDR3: CTSSQVPWSSYEQYF
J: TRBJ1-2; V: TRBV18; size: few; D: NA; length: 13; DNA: TGTGCCAGCTCACCCCAACAGGGAGGGGGCTACACCTTC; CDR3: CASSPQQGGGYTF
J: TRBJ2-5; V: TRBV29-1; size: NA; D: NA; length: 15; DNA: TGCAGCGTAGACCAAGGGATGGGGCAAGTAGAGACCCAGTACTTC; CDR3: CSVDQGMGQVETQYF
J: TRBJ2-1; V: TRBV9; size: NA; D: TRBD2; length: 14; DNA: TGTGCCAGCAGCGTCTCGGGGGGAAGCAATGAGCAGTTCTTC; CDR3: CASSVSGGSNEQFF
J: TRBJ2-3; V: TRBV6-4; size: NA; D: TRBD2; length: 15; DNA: TGTGCCAGCGCCTCTAGCGGGGCGAGCACAGATACGCAGTATTTT; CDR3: CASASSGASTDTQYF
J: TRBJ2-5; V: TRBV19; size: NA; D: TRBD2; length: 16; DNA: TGTGCCAGTAGTATAACCACTAGCGGGGGGCAAGAGACCCAGTACTTC; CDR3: CASSITTSGGQETQYF
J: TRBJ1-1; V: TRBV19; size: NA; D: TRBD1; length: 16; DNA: TGTGCCAGTAGTGTTCGACAGGGGCCGAGGAACACTGAAGCTTTCTTT; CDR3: CASSVRQGPRNTEAFF
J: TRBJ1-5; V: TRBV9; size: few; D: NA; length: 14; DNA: TGTGCCAGCAGCGCGCAGGGGCAGGGGCAGCCCCAGCATTTT; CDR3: CASSAQGQGQPQHF